This passage covers 18 T cell receptor beta chains from one sample sequenced in a study of shared clonotypes between healthy human individuals. Sequencing was performed with immunoSEQ multiplex PCR; in TCRdb, only in-frame clones are kept and a portion is missing. Of fewer than 2.5 million clones listed, over 85% are singletons. Input material: naive CD4+ T cells from PBMCs. Subset reported: CD45RA+ positively selected. These receptors originate from a young man in good health. Some clones in this sample may be carry-over from other donors' samples.

This sequence joins TRBV7-9 and TRBJ1-1; weak D call: TRBD1 (5 bases). V lost 5 bases to trimming and J lost 1 base, with 20 bases between them. This CDR3 has 17 amino acids. In germline, CDR1 is SEHNR, CDR2 FQNEAQ (reference sequence). CDR3 nucleotide sequence: TGTGCCAGCAGCGAGTCAATCGGGGCTTACGAGAACACTGAAGCTTTCTTT. It translates to CASSESIGAYENTEAFF.

The rearrangement links TRBV6-5 to TRBJ2-7, with a weak D call TRBD2 (6 bases). This CDR3 has 15 amino acids. In germline, CDR1 is MNHEY, CDR2 SVGAGI. Trimming took off 3 bases at V and 2 bases at J, with 14 bases between the two ends. CDR3 in DNA: TGTGCCAGCAGTTATGGAGTAGCGGTCCCCTACGAGCAGTACTTC. This codes for CASSYGVAVPYEQYF.

This clone was seen only once. The chain carries TRBV6-5 and TRBJ2-5, with 10 bases fitting TRBD2. The CDR3 contains 13 residues. Germline V gene sequence: CDR1 MNHEY, CDR2 SVGAGI. J gave up 11 bases and V 5 bases, and 8 bases lay outside the gene matches. This CDR3 is CASSPSGSQEQYF. CDR3 in DNA: TGTGCCAGCAGTCCTAGCGGGAGTCAAGAGCAGTACTTC.

The genes are TRBV29-1 and TRBJ1-3; 10 positions match TRBD1. This CDR3 region has 14 residues. CDR1 and CDR2 (germline): SQVTM, ANQGSEA. V was clipped by 7 bases and J by 4 bases; unmatched bases: 7. In DNA form, the CDR3 reads TGCAGCGCTGGGGACAGGGGAGGAGGAAACACCATATATTTT. Translation gives CSAGDRGGGNTIYF.

The V call is TRBV11-3, the J call TRBJ2-3, with D perhaps matching TRBD1 or TRBD2 (5 bases each). The CDR3 sequence is 15 residues long. V gave up 5 bases and J gave up 6 bases, with 18 bases separating them. The V gene's germline CDR1 is SGHNT and CDR2 YENEEA. CDR3: CASSPGPGSPDTQYF. The CDR3 DNA is TGTGCCAGCAGCCCAGGGCCGGGGAGCCCCGATACGCAGTATTTT.

The genes are TRBV9 and TRBJ2-3; 8 bases map to TRBD1. CDR1 SGDLS and CDR2 YYNGEE come from the germline V gene. J was trimmed by 5 bases and V by 0 bases; bases with no gene match: 8. The CDR3 has 16 amino acids. The CDR3 DNA reads TGTGCCAGCAGCGTAGCTCTAGGACAGGGTGAAGATACGCAGTATTTT. Its translation: CASSVALGQGEDTQYF.

The gene calls are TRBV5-5 and TRBJ2-4; the D gene is possibly TRBD2 (6 bases). Germline lookup yields CDR1 SGHKS and CDR2 YYEKEE (reference sequence). The V gene lost 5 bases and the J gene lost 5 bases, with 11 bases spanning the gap. This CDR3 is built from 13 residues. CDR3 in DNA: TGTGCCAGCAGTCTGGGAGGAGAAAACATTCAGTACTTC. Residues: CASSLGGENIQYF. The full variable domain, in which reference TRBV5-5 and TRBJ2-4 provide the parts outside the CDR3, is DAGVTQSPTHLIKTRGQQVTLRCSPISGHKSVSWYQQVLGQGPQFIFQYYEKEERGRGNFPDRFSARQFPNYSSELNVNALLLGDSALYLCASSLGGENIQYFGAGTRLSVL.

The CDR3: CATLGGLHNEQFF. The CDR3, as DNA: TGTGCCACCTTGGGAGGGCTCCACAATGAGCAGTTCTTC. The gene calls are TRBV19 and TRBJ2-1, with TRBD2 identical over 7 bases. The germline CDR1 and CDR2 sequences are LNHDA and SQIVND (reference sequence). The CDR3 length is 13 residues. Trimming cost V 10 bases and J 5 bases; bases outside gene matches: 8.

The sample holds a few counts of this clone. The V and J genes are TRBV6-4 and TRBJ1-1; TRBD1 might be the D (5 bases). The V end lost 4 bases, the J end lost 7 bases, and 13 bases lay between the germline ends. Germline lookup yields CDR1 MRHNA and CDR2 SNTAGT. The CDR3 length is 13 residues. Written as DNA, the CDR3 is TGTGCCAGCAGTGGCATTTTGGGGGGTGAAGCTTTCTTT. This gives the protein CASSGILGGEAFF.

This clone appeared once. This chain uses TRBV28 with TRBJ2-1, with TRBD2 matching over 10 bases. CDR1 MDHEN and CDR2 SYDVKM come from the germline V gene. The CDR3 extends over 14 amino acids. V shed 6 bases, J shed 9 bases, and the junction held 8 bases outside the gene matches. The CDR3 sequence: CASSLAGDRGEQFF. The CDR3 DNA is TGTGCCAGCAGCCTAGCGGGAGATCGGGGTGAGCAGTTCTTC.

A note on this clone: This sample also contains other DNA sequences that code for the same CDR3. The V call is TRBV7-9, the J call TRBJ2-5; 9 nucleotides line up with TRBD2. Germline V gene data show CDR1 as SEHNR and CDR2 as FQNEAQ (reference sequence). The CDR3 covers 15 residues. Losses at the gene ends were 2 bases for V and 2 bases for J; bases not matched to a gene: 3. For the CDR3, the DNA is TGTGCCAGCAGCTTACGGGCGGGGGGGCAAGAGACCCAGTACTTC. Translated: CASSLRAGGQETQYF.

The rearrangement joins TRBV5-1 to TRBJ2-7; TRBD2 matches 11 bases. This CDR3 region has 15 residues. Trimming took 4 bases from V and 5 from J; bases not matched to a gene: 8. Germline CDR1 reads SGHRS; CDR2 reads YFSETQ. The CDR3 DNA sequence: TGCGCCAGCAGCCTTAGCGGGAGGGCCCCCCACGAGCAGTACTTC. Protein sequence: CASSLSGRAPHEQYF.

The V and J genes are TRBV5-1 and TRBJ1-4, with a possible D match to TRBD1 (6 bases). The CDR3 loop spans 15 amino acids. V dropped 4 bases and J dropped 4 bases, with 14 bases sitting between them. Germline V gene data show CDR1 as SGHRS and CDR2 as YFSETQ. The CDR3: CASSPLAGVNEKLFF. The CDR3 DNA is TGCGCCAGCAGCCCTCTAGCAGGGGTTAATGAAAAACTGTTTTTT.

V gene TRBV6-6 combines with J gene TRBJ1-1; 8 bases fit TRBD1. This CDR3 has 15 residues. Germline CDR1 and CDR2: MNHNY and SVGAGI (reference sequence). Germline trimming cut 5 bases from V and 1 base from J; bases unmatched to any gene: 6. The CDR3 DNA reads TGTGCCAGCAGTATGATCAGGGGGCAGAACACTGAAGCTTTCTTT. It codes for CASSMIRGQNTEAFF.

This rearrangement joins TRBV7-3 to TRBJ2-1; the D gene is possibly TRBD1 (5 bases). In germline, CDR1 is SGHTA, CDR2 FQGTGA. The CDR3 is 12 residues long. The V gene lost 5 bases and the J gene lost 7 bases, with 9 bases spanning the gap. The CDR3 nucleotides are TGTGCCAGCAGCAGGGGTTTGAATGAGCAGTTCTTC. It yields the protein CASSRGLNEQFF.

CDR3: CASHQTGTRIPYEQYF. The CDR3 DNA is TGTGCCAGCCATCAAACCGGGACTAGAATTCCCTACGAGCAGTACTTC. J is TRBJ2-7 and V is TRBV5-5; 8 bases are shared with TRBD2. V shed 7 bases, J shed 2 bases, and the junction held 14 bases outside the gene matches. Germline CDR1 SGHKS, CDR2 YYEKEE (reference sequence). The length of the CDR3 is 16 residues.

With regard to this clone: Other nucleotide sequences from this sample produce the same CDR3. The chain employs TRBV30 and TRBJ1-1, with D tentatively TRBD1 (5 bases). The CDR3 loop spans 10 amino acids. Trimming removed 1 base from V and 8 bases from J, with 5 bases in between. Germline CDR1 reads GTSNPN; CDR2 reads SVGIG (reference sequence). For the CDR3, the DNA is TGTGCCTGGAGTGGGGGCGAAGCTTTCTTT. It translates to CAWSGGEAFF.

The chain combines TRBV29-1 with TRBJ2-7; no firm D call. CDR1 is SQVTM and CDR2 is ANQGSEA in the germline V gene. This CDR3 comprises 12 residues. The ends were cut back, 4 bases at V and 0 bases at J, with 7 bases in the middle. Written as DNA, the CDR3 is TGCAGCGTTGCGATGGGCTCCTACGAGCAGTACTTC. This gives the protein CSVAMGSYEQYF.